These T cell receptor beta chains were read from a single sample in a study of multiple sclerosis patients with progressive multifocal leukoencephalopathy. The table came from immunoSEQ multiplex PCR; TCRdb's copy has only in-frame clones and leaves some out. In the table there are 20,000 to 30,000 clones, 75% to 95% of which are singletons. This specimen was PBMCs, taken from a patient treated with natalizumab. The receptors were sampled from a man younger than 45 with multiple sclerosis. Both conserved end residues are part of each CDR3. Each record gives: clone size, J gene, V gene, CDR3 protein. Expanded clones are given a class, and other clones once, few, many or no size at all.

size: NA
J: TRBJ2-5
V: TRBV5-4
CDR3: CASSRTSGILETQYF

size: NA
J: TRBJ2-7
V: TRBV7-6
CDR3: CASSFSSSYEQYF

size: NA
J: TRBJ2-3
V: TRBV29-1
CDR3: CSVEWQSFTDTQYF

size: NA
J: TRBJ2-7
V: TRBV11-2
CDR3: CASSPPGLEQYF

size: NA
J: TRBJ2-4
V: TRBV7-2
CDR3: CASSLEGQGTDKNIQYF

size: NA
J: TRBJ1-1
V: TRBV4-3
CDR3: CASSPVVGNTEAFF

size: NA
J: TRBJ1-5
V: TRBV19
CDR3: CASSHRVNQPQHF

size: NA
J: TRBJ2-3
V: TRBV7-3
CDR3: CASSPRAGVEDTQYF

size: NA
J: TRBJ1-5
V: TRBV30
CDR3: CAWSVTSGQPQHF

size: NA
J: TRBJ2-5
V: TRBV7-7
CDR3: CASSLGVDRGGETQYF

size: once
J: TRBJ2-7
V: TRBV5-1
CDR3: CASSLDQYEQYF

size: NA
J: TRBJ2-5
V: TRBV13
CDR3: CASSAFLEWDREKKETQYF

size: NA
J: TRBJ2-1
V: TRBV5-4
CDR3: CASSLGGLVNEQFF

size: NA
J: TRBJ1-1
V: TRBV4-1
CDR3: CASSQTPPGRNTEAFF

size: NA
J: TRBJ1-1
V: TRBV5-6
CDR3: CASSPTGGENTEAFF